These 23 T cell receptor beta chains originate from one sample sequenced in a study of T-cell reconstitution after alpha-beta-depleted transplantation in children. Preparation of the TCRbeta library involved a method that used unique molecular identifiers. TCRdb re-called the PCR reads with MiXCR, one entry per CDR3 protein. The table has 200,000 to 250,000 distinct CDR3 sequences, about 9.2% seen once. The sample in question was PBMCs from the stem cell graft donor, obtained from the stem cell graft. Every receptor here comes from a human donor who donated a stem cell graft to a child with acute lymphoblastic leukemia.

The rearrangement links TRBV27 to TRBJ2-1; 7 bases line up with TRBD2. V lost 5 bases and J lost 1; bases outside the gene matches: 2. This CDR3 region has 14 residues. Germline values: CDR1 MNHEY, CDR2 SMNVEV (reference sequence). In DNA, the CDR3 is TGTGCCAGCAGTCGGGAGGTATCCTACAATGAGCAGTTCTTC. Protein product: CASSREVSYNEQFF.

This clonotype has a handful of counts. V usage is TRBV20-1 and J usage is TRBJ2-7; weak D call: TRBD2 (7 bases). Germline CDR1 is DFQATT and CDR2 is SNEGSKA (reference sequence). Trimming cost V 2 bases and J 5 bases, with 16 bases left between them. The CDR3 is 14 residues long. The CDR3 sequence is CSARRGANLDEQYF. The CDR3 nucleotides are TGCAGTGCTAGACGGGGGGCGAATCTGGACGAGCAGTACTTC.

Only a few counts were recorded for this clonotype. The chain uses TRBV27 and TRBJ1-2, with D possibly matching TRBD1 (6 bases). The germline V and J ends were trimmed by 9 bases and 8 bases, with 19 bases remaining between them. This CDR3 is built from 13 residues. Per the germline V gene, CDR1 is MNHEY and CDR2 is SMNVEV (reference sequence). CDR3 DNA sequence: TGTGCCAGTCACCCCGCAGGGGACAAGGGCTACACCTTC. Protein sequence: CASHPAGDKGYTF.

The genes are TRBV7-2 and TRBJ2-7; the D gene could be TRBD1 or TRBD2 (5 bases each). V dropped 0 bases and J dropped 7 bases, with 16 bases sitting between them. CDR1 and CDR2 (germline): SGHTA, FQGNSA. The CDR3 is 15 residues long. CDR3 bases: TGTGCCAGCAGCTTAGCGCGACAGTCTGGCGGGGAGCAGTACTTC. Translating it yields CASSLARQSGGEQYF.

Ten or more counts support this clonotype. The rearrangement joins TRBV29-1 to TRBJ2-3; 8 nucleotides match TRBD2. CDR1 is SQVTM, CDR2 ANQGSEA, per germline. CDR3 length equals 12 residues. Trimming removed 5 bases from V and 5 bases from J; junction bases left unmatched: 3. In DNA, the CDR3 is TGCAGCGTTAGCGGGGGAGTAGATACGCAGTATTTT. Its translation: CSVSGGVDTQYF.

The chain is built from TRBV11-2 and TRBJ2-5, with D tentatively TRBD2 (5 bases). Looked up from germline, CDR1 is SGHAT and CDR2 is FQNNGV. Trimming removed 0 bases from V and 2 bases from J, with 16 bases in between. The CDR3 runs to 17 residues. CDR3 loop: CASSLDKRVRAQETQYF. DNA for the CDR3: TGTGCCAGCAGCTTAGATAAGAGGGTGAGGGCGCAAGAGACCCAGTACTTC.

V is TRBV28 and J is TRBJ2-5; no clear D. Germline V gives CDR1 MDHEN, CDR2 SYDVKM. The germline V and J ends were trimmed by 6 bases and 4 bases, with 9 bases remaining between them. CDR3 size: 12 residues. The CDR3 DNA is TGTGCCAGCAGGGGAAATGTAGAGACCCAGTACTTC. It yields the protein CASRGNVETQYF.

This clonotype was observed a few times. The gene calls are TRBV2 and TRBJ2-2; D unclear. V was shortened by 3 bases and J by 2 bases, with 10 bases between the two germline ends. In germline, CDR1 is SNHLY, CDR2 FYNNEI. This CDR3 contains 15 residues. CDR3 protein: CASSEAGGNTGELFF. The DNA for the CDR3 is TGTGCCAGCAGTGAGGCAGGCGGTAACACCGGGGAGCTGTTTTTT.

This chain uses TRBV15 with TRBJ1-2; D gene uncertain. Germline CDR1 reads LNHNV; CDR2 reads YYDKDF (reference sequence). Trimming left V 0 bases short and J 3 bases short, with 8 bases between. The CDR3 length is 14 residues. CDR3 loop: CATSRDRSDYGYTF. The CDR3 DNA sequence: TGTGCCACCAGCAGAGACAGGTCCGACTATGGCTACACCTTC.

The sample holds many counts of this clonotype. The chain joins TRBV7-9 to TRBJ2-2; maybe TRBD1 (5 bases). The CDR3 sequence is 15 residues long. Germline V lookup: CDR1 SEHNR, CDR2 FQNEAQ (reference sequence). V was trimmed by 5 bases and J by 0 bases, leaving 10 bases between them. DNA for the CDR3: TGTGCCAGCAGCCGAAGACAGACGAACACCGGGGAGCTGTTTTTT. It specifies CASSRRQTNTGELFF. The full variable domain, in which reference TRBV7-9 and TRBJ2-2 provide the parts outside the CDR3, is DTGVSQNPRHKITKRGQNVTFRCDPISEHNRLYWYRQTLGQGPEFLTYFQNEAQLEKSRLLSDRFSAERPKGSFSTLEIQRTEQGDSAMYLCASSRRQTNTGELFFGEGSRLTVL.

This clonotype was counted ten times or more. The chain carries TRBV3-1 and TRBJ2-5; D is uncertain. In germline, CDR1 is LGHDT, CDR2 YNNKEL (reference sequence). Trimming cost V 1 base and J 1 base, with 13 bases left between them. This CDR3 region has 16 residues. The DNA of the CDR3 is TGTGCCAGCAGCCAAGGGTCCTCGTGGGCCCAAGAGACCCAGTACTTC. As protein: CASSQGSSWAQETQYF.

V and J are TRBV2 and TRBJ1-5; D is unresolved. Deletions cut 0 bases from V and 7 bases from J, with 16 bases between. The CDR3 spans 16 residues. Germline V gene lookup returns CDR1 SNHLY and CDR2 FYNNEI. This CDR3 is CASSEASGGVGQPQHF. DNA of the CDR3: TGTGCCAGCAGTGAAGCGAGTGGTGGCGTTGGGCAGCCCCAGCATTTT.

This chain links TRBV20-1 with TRBJ2-1; D is uncertain. V was pared by 3 bases and J by 0 bases, with 12 bases between. This CDR3 comprises 15 residues. The V gene's germline CDR1 is DFQATT and CDR2 SNEGSKA (reference sequence). DNA of the CDR3: TGCAGTGCTAGCCAGGCTCCGAGCTCCTACAATGAGCAGTTCTTC. It codes for CSASQAPSSYNEQFF.

This clonotype was counted at least ten times. The chain couples TRBV29-1 to TRBJ2-2; D remains ambiguous. V lost 2 bases to trimming and J lost 0 bases, with 7 bases between them. The CDR3 has 14 residues. Germline CDR1 and CDR2: SQVTM and ANQGSEA. CDR3 bases: TGCAGCGTTGAACCGTTGCCGAACACCGGGGAGCTGTTTTTT. Its translation is CSVEPLPNTGELFF.

The CDR3 DNA follows: TGCAGCGTTGAAGGCGGGACAGGGACTAATGAAAAACTGTTTTTT. Translated: CSVEGGTGTNEKLFF. The rearrangement links TRBV29-1 to TRBJ1-4, with 9 bases fitting TRBD1. This CDR3 spans 15 amino acids. The V gene's germline CDR1 is SQVTM and CDR2 ANQGSEA. The ends lost 1 base at V and 2 bases at J; junction bases unmatched: 2.

This clonotype has at least ten counts. V and J are TRBV12-3 or TRBV12-4 and TRBJ2-7; TRBD2 matches 9 bases. V lost 7 bases, J lost 1 base, and 17 bases stayed unmatched. The CDR3 is 18 residues long. Written as DNA, the CDR3 is TGTGCCAGCACCCTTCGTTCTTTGGGTAGCGGGGGATCCTACGAGCAGTACTTC. Its protein is CASTLRSLGSGGSYEQYF.

This clonotype was recorded many times. J is TRBJ2-5 and V is TRBV5-1; D is undetermined. V lost 2 bases and J lost 3, with 5 bases in between. The CDR3 runs 12 residues. Germline-derived CDR1 and CDR2 are SGHRS and YFSETQ. The DNA for the CDR3 is TGCGCCAGCAGCTTTGAGGAAGAGACCCAGTACTTC. This sequence encodes CASSFEEETQYF.

This clonotype came up many times. The chain is built from TRBV19 and TRBJ1-1, with unresolved D. Between the trimmed V and J ends, which lost 4 bases and 4 bases, there was a span of 13 bases. CDR3 length: 14 amino acids. Germline loops: CDR1 LNHDA, CDR2 SQIVND (reference sequence). The DNA for the CDR3 is TGTGCCAGTAGTACAACCGCGGTGGGCACTGAAGCTTTCTTT. The encoded protein is CASSTTAVGTEAFF.

The rearrangement links TRBV3-1 to TRBJ2-3; 10 bases are shared with TRBD2. The CDR3 has 15 residues. Losses at the gene ends were 4 bases for V and 2 bases for J; bases not matched to a gene: 3. CDR1 and CDR2 from the germline V gene are LGHDT and YNNKEL (reference sequence). For the CDR3, the DNA is TGTGCCAGCAGCCTAACTAGCGGGGCCACAGATACGCAGTATTTT. This codes for CASSLTSGATDTQYF.

The V call is TRBV2, the J call TRBJ1-1, with a weak D call TRBD1 (6 bases). This CDR3 has 14 amino acids. CDR1 and CDR2 from the germline V gene are SNHLY and FYNNEI. The V and J ends lost 7 bases and 3 bases respectively, with 15 bases between them. The chain's CDR3 is CASMVGAKDTEAFF. In DNA form, the CDR3 reads TGTGCCAGCATGGTGGGGGCGAAGGACACTGAAGCTTTCTTT.

This chain joins TRBV7-8 and TRBJ2-3; 7 positions match TRBD1. This CDR3 contains 14 residues. Germline CDR1 reads SGHVS; CDR2 reads FQNEAQ. V lost 2 bases to trimming and J lost 8 bases; unmatched junction nucleotides: 7. This chain's CDR3 is CASSLRQGAATQYF. As DNA, the CDR3 is TGTGCCAGCAGCTTAAGACAGGGAGCGGCTACGCAGTATTTT.

In its sample, this clonotype was seen a few times. The chain is built from TRBV2 and TRBJ1-2; TRBD1 might be the D (5 bases). Trimming took 4 bases from V and 5 from J, leaving 11 bases between them. The CDR3 sequence is 13 residues long. Germline CDR1 is SNHLY and CDR2 is FYNNEI. The CDR3: CASSVLGDYGYTF. As DNA, the CDR3 is TGTGCCAGCAGTGTTCTGGGGGATTATGGCTACACCTTC. Together with reference TRBV2 and TRBJ1-2, the CDR3 gives the full variable domain: EPEVTQTPSHQVTQMGQEVILRCVPISNHLYFYWYRQILGQKVEFLVSFYNNEISEKSEIFDDQFSVERPDGSNFTLKIRSTKLEDSAMYFCASSVLGDYGYTFGSGTRLTVV.

This clonotype was observed at least ten times. This chain joins TRBV7-9 and TRBJ2-2; D possibly corresponds to TRBD1 (5 bases). CDR3 length: 12 residues. Germline CDR1 and CDR2: SEHNR and FQNEAQ (reference sequence). V shed 11 bases and J shed 1 base, with 8 bases lying between them. The CDR3 region has the DNA TGTGCCGGGGCGGTGAACACCGGGGAGCTGTTTTTT. It encodes CAGAVNTGELFF.